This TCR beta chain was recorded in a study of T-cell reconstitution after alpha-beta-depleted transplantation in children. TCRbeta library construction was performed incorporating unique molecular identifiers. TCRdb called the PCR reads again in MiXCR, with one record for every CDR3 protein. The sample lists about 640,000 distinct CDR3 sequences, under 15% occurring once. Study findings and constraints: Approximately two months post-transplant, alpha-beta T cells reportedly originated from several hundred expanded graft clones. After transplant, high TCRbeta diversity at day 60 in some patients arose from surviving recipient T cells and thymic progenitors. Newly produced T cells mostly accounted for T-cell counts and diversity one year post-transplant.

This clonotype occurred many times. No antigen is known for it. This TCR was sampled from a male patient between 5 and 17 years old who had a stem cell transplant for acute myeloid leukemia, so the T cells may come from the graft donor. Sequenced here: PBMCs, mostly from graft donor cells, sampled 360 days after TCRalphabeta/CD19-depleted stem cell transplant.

CDR3 sequence reads: CSVKDRGLVNTEAFF. The CDR3 nucleotides are TGCAGCGTAAAGGACAGGGGGCTGGTGAACACTGAAGCTTTCTTT. V is TRBV29-1 and J is TRBJ1-1; 11 bases are a match to TRBD1. This CDR3 has 15 amino acids. With V trimmed by 6 bases and J by 0 bases, 6 bases remained unmatched. The germline V gene has CDR1 SQVTM and CDR2 ANQGSEA.